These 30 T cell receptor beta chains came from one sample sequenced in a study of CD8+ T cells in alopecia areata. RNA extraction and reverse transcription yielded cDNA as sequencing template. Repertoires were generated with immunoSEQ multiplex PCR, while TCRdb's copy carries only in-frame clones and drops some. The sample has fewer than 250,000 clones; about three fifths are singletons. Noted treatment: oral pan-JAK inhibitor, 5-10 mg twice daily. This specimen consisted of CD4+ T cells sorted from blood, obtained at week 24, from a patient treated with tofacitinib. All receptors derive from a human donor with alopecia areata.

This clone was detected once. The CDR3 nucleotides are TGCAGCGTGGGACAGGAGAGCAATCAGCCCCAGCATTTT. It specifies CSVGQESNQPQHF. The rearrangement joins TRBV29-1 to TRBJ1-5; 8 nucleotides align to TRBD1. J was trimmed by 1 base and V by 6 bases; bases with no gene match: 2. The V gene's germline CDR1 is SQVTM and CDR2 ANQGSEA. The CDR3 has 13 residues.

In nucleotides, the CDR3 is TGTGCCAGCAGGGATCCGAACGCTGGCTACACCTTC. It specifies CASRDPNAGYTF. This sequence joins TRBV2 and TRBJ1-2; D gene uncertain. CDR1 is SNHLY and CDR2 is FYNNEI in the germline V gene. Trimming took 6 bases from V and 7 from J, leaving 12 bases between them. The CDR3 has 12 amino acids.

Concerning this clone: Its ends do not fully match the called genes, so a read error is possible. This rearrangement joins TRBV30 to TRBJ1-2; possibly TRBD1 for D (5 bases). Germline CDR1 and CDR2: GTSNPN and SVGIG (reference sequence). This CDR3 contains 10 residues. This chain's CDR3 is CAGGYYGYTF. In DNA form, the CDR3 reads TGCGCCGGGGGTTATTATGGCTACACCTTC.

The CDR3 loop is CASSQAPSSGYTF. For the CDR3, the DNA is TGCGCCAGCAGCCAAGCACCCTCCAGCGGCTACACCTTC. The chain carries TRBV4-1 and TRBJ1-2; D gene unclear. Germline lookup yields CDR1 MGHRA and CDR2 YSYEKL. This CDR3 is built from 13 residues. The V gene lost 1 base and the J gene lost 8 bases, with 11 bases spanning the gap.

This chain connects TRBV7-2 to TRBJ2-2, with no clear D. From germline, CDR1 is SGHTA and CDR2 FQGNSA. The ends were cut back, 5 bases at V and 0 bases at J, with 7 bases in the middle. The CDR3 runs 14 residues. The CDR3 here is CASSQTPNTGELFF. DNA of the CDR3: TGTGCCAGCAGCCAAACTCCGAACACCGGGGAGCTGTTTTTT.

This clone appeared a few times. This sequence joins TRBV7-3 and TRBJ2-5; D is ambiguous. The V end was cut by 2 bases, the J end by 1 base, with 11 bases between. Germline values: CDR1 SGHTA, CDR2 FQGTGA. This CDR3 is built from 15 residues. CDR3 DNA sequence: TGTGCCAGCAGCTTAGGGAATTACGGCCAAGAGACCCAGTACTTC. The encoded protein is CASSLGNYGQETQYF.

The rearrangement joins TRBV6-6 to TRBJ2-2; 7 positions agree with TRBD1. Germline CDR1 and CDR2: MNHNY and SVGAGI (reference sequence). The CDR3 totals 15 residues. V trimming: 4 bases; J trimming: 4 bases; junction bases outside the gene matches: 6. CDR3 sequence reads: CASSSRAGGTGELFF. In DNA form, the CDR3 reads TGTGCCAGCAGTTCCCGGGCAGGGGGCACCGGGGAGCTGTTTTTT.

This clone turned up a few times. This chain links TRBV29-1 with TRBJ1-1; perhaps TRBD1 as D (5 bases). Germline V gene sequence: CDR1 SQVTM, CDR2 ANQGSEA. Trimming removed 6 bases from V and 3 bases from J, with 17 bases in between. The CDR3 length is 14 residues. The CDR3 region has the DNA TGCAGCGTCCATTTAATGGGGGGAGACACTGAAGCTTTCTTT. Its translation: CSVHLMGGDTEAFF.

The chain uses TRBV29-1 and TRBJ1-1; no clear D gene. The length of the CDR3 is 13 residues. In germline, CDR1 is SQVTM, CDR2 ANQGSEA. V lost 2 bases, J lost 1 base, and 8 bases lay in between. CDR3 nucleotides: TGCAGCGTTGAAAGCGTGACGAACACTGAAGCTTTCTTT. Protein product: CSVESVTNTEAFF.

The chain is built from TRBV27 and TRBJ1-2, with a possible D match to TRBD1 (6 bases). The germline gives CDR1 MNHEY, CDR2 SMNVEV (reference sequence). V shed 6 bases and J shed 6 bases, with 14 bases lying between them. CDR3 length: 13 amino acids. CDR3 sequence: CASSYRVGNGYTF. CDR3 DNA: TGTGCCAGCAGCTACAGGGTGGGCAATGGCTACACCTTC.

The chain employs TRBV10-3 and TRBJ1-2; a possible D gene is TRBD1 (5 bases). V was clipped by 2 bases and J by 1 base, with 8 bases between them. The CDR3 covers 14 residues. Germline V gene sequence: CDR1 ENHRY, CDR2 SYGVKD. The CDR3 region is CAISERDLNYGYTF. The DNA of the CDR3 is TGTGCCATCAGTGAGCGGGACCTTAACTATGGCTACACCTTC.

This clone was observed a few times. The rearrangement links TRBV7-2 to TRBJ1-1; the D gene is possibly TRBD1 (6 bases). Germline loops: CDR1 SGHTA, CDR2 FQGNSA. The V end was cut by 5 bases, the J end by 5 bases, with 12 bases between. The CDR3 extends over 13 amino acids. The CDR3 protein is CASSTQQGTEAFF. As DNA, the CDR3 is TGTGCCAGCAGCACCCAACAGGGTACTGAAGCTTTCTTT.

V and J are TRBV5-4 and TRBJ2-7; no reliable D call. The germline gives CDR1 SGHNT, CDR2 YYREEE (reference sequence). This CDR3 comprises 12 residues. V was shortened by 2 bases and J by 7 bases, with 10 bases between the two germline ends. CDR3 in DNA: TGTGCCAGCAGCTTCAACACCATGGAGCAGTACTTC. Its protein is CASSFNTMEQYF.

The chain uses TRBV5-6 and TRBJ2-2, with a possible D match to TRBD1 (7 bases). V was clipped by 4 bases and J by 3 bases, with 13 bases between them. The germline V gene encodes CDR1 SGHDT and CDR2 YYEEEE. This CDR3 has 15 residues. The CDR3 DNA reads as TGTGCCAGCAGCCGGAGGGGGCCCTACACCGGGGAGCTGTTTTTT. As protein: CASSRRGPYTGELFF.

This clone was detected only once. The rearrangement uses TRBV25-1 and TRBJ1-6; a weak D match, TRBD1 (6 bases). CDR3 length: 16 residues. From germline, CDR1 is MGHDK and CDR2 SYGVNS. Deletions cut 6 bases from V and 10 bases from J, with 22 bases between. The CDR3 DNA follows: TGTGCCAGCAGCCAAACCCGAGGGGGACCTTGGTCACCCCTCCACTTT. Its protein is CASSQTRGGPWSPLHF. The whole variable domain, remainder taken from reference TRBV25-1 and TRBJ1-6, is EADIYQTPRYLVIGTGKKITLECSQTMGHDKMYWYQQDPGMELHLIHYSYGVNSTEKGDLSSESTVSRIRTEHFPLTLESARPSHTSQYLCASSQTRGGPWSPLHFGNGTRLTVT.

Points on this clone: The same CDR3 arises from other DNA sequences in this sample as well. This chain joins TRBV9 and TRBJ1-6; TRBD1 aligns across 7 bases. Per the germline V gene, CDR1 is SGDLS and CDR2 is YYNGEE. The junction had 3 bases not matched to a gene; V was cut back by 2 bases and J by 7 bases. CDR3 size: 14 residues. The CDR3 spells CASSVGTANSPLHF. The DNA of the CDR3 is TGTGCCAGCAGCGTCGGGACAGCAAATTCACCCCTCCACTTT.

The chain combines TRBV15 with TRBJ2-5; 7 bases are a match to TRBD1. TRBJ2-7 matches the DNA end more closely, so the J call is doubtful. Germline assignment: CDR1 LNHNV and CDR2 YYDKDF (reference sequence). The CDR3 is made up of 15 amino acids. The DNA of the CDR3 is TGTGCCACCAGCAGAACCCAGACAGGGTCCTACGAGCAGTACTTC. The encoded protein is CATSRTQTGSYEQYF.

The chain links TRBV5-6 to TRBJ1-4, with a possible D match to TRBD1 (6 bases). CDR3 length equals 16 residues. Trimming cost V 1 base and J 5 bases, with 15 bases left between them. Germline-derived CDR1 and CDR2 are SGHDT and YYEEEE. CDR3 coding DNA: TGTGCCAGCAGCTTGAACGTCGGACAGTTAAATGAAAAACTGTTTTTT. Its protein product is CASSLNVGQLNEKLFF.

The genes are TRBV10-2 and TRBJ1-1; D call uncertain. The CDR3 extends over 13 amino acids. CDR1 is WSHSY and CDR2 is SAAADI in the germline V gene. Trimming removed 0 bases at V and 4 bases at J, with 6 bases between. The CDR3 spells CASSESVVTEAFF. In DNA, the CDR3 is TGCGCCAGCAGTGAGTCTGTCGTCACTGAAGCTTTCTTT.

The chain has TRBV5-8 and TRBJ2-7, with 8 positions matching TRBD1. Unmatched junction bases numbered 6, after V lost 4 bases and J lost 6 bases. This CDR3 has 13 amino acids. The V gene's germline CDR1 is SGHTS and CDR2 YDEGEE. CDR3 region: CASSRDRRFEQYF. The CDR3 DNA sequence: TGTGCCAGCAGCCGGGACAGGCGTTTCGAGCAGTACTTC.

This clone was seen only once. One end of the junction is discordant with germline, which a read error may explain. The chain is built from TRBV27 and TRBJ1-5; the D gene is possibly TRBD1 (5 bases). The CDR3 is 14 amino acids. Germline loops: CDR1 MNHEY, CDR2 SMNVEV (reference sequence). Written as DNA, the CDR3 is TGTGCCAGCAGTTACGGGACGGGCAATCAACCCCAGCATTTT. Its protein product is CASSYGTGNQPQHF.

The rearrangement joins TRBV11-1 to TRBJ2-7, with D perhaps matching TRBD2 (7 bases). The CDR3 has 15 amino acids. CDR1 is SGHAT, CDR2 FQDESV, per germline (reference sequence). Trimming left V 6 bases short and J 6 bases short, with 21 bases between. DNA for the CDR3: TGTGCCAGCAGGGAGGCGGGGGCAATCGCGGGCGAGCAGTACTTC. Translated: CASREAGAIAGEQYF.

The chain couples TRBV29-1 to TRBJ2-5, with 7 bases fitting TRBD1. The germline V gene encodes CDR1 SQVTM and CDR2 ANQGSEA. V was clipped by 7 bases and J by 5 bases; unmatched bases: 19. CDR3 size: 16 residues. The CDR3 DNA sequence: TGCAGCGCTTCTAAGGGGGCAGGGGTTCTGGCGGAGACCCAGTACTTC. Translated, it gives CSASKGAGVLAETQYF.

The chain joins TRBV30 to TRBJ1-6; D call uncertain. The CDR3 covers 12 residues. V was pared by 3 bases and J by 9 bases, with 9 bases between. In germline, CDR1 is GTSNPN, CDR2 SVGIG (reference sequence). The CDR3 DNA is TGTGCCTGGAGACAAACGAGTTCACCCCTCCACTTT. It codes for CAWRQTSSPLHF.

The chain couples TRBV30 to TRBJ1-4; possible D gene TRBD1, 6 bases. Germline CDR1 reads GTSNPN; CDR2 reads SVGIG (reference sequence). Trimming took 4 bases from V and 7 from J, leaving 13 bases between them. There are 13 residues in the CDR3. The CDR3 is CAWTGGRTEKLFF. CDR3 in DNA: TGTGCCTGGACCGGGGGCCGGACTGAAAAACTGTTTTTT.

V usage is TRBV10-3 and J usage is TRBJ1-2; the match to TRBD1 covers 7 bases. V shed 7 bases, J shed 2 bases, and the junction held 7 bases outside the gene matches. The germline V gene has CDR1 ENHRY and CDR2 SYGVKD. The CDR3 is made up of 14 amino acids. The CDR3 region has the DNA TGTGCCATCAATAACGACAGGGACAACTATGGCTACACCTTC. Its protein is CAINNDRDNYGYTF.

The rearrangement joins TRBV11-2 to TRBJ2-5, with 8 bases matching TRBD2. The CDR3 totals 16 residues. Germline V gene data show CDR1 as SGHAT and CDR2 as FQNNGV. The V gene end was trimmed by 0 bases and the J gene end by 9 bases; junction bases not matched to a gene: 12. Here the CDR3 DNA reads TGTGCCAGCAGCTTAGAAGGGGTAGCGGGGTCTCGGGCCCAGTACTTC. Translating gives CASSLEGVAGSRAQYF.

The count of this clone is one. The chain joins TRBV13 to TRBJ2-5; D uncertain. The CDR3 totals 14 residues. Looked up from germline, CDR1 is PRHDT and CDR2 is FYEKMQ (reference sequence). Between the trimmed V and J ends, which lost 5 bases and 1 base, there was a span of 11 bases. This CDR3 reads CASSHSAFQETQYF. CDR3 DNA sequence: TGTGCCAGCAGCCACTCAGCGTTCCAAGAGACCCAGTACTTC.

The CDR3: CASSWGSTDTQYF. The CDR3 DNA sequence: TGTGCCAGCAGCTGGGGGAGCACAGATACGCAGTATTTT. The chain has TRBV7-3 and TRBJ2-3; D may match TRBD1 or TRBD2 (5 bases each). The V and J ends lost 4 bases and 0 bases respectively, with 5 bases between them. The CDR3 loop spans 13 amino acids. The V gene's germline CDR1 is SGHTA and CDR2 FQGTGA.

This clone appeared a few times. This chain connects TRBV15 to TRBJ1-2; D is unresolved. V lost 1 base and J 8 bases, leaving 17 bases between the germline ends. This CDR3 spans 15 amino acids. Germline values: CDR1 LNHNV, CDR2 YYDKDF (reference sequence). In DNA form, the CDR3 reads TGTGCCACCAGCAGAGCTAGGGAACCGGGTCAGGGCTACACCTTC. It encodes CATSRAREPGQGYTF.